One TCR beta chain is described in this entry. Sequencing was performed with immunoSEQ multiplex PCR; in TCRdb, only in-frame clones are kept and a portion is missing. The sample yields over 200,000 clones, 70% to 90% seen once. This specimen comes from a study of blood T cell repertoires in COVID-19. The study drew participants aged about 18 to 89 years from some 25 US areas. Participant-reported clinical history was the basis for cohort assignment. CDR1 and CDR2 (germline): GTSNPN, SVGIG (reference sequence). The length of the CDR3 is 12 residues. Deletions cut 2 bases from V and 9 bases from J, with 8 bases between.

The clonotype comes from a man aged 30 to 39 who had recovered from COVID-19. The material sequenced was PBMCs or T cells enriched from blood (not recorded which). This rearrangement joins TRBV30 to TRBJ1-6, with TRBD1 as a possible D gene (6 bases). This CDR3 reads CAWSTGISPLHF. In DNA form, the CDR3 reads TGTGCCTGGAGTACAGGGATTTCACCCCTCCACTTT.